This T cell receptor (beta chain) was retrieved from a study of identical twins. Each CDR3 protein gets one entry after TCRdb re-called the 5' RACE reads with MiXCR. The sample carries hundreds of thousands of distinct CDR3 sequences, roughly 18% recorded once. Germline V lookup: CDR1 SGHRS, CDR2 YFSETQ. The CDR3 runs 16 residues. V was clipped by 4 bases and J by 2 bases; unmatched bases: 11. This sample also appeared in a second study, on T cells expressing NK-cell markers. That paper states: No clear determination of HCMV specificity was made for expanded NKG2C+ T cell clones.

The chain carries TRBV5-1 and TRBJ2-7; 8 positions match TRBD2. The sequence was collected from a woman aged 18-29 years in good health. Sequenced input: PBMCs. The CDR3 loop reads CASSAVTSGTTYEQYF. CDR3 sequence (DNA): TGCGCCAGCAGCGCCGTAACTAGCGGAACTACCTACGAGCAGTACTTC.